The rows below give T cell receptor beta chains drawn from one sample of a study of T-cell memory formation after mild COVID-19. TCRdb analysed the 5' RACE reads with MiXCR anew, one entry per CDR3 protein. The sample records more than 350,000 distinct CDR3 sequences, approximately 21% being singletons. Sequenced: PBMCs or a T cell subset sorted from them (not recorded which). Source of these receptors: an adult woman who had mild COVID-19 (a few samples of this study predate the infection). Cell type and time point are not known. Each CDR3 is given with its conserved first and last residue. D genes are given only for firm matches. Expanded clones get a size class; other rows say once, few or many, or leave the size out.

d_gene,abundance,v_gene,j_gene,CDR3nt,CDR3aa
TRBD2,.,TRBV24-1,TRBJ2-1,TGTGCCACCAGTGATTTTAGCGGGAGTAGGGTTGAGCAGTTCTTC,CATSDFSGSRVEQFF
.,.,TRBV7-2,TRBJ1-1,TGTGCCAGCAGCTTAGAGCCCAACACTGAAGCTTTCTTT,CASSLEPNTEAFF
.,few,TRBV24-1,TRBJ2-7,TGTGCCACCAGTGATTCTGGGGGCTACTACGAGCAGTACTTC,CATSDSGGYYEQYF
.,few,TRBV15,TRBJ2-1,TGTGCCACCCTCGACGGGGGAACCTACAATGAGCAGTTCTTC,CATLDGGTYNEQFF
.,.,TRBV11-1,TRBJ2-7,TGTGCCAGCAGCTACAACAGGGACAACGAGCAGTACTTC,CASSYNRDNEQYF
TRBD1,few,TRBV12-3/TRBV12-4,TRBJ1-2,TGTGCCAGCAGTCACAGGGGGGCTAACTATGGCTACACCTTC,CASSHRGANYGYTF
.,few,TRBV5-1,TRBJ2-2,TGCGCCAGCAGCTTCAGGCTCGATGCCACCGGGGAGCTGTTTTTT,CASSFRLDATGELFF
TRBD1,few,TRBV7-9,TRBJ2-5,TGTGCCAGCAGCTCGCTCGCCGGGGAAGGGGGCCGGGAGACCCAGTACTTC,CASSSLAGEGGRETQYF
TRBD1,.,TRBV27,TRBJ2-2,TGTGCCAGCAGTGATCGACAGGGGGATCTTTACACCGGGGAGCTGTTTTTT,CASSDRQGDLYTGELFF
.,few,TRBV29-1,TRBJ1-2,TGCAGCGTTGGCGACGACTATGGCTACACCTTC,CSVGDDYGYTF
TRBD1,few,TRBV5-1,TRBJ2-1,TGCGCCAGCCGGGACAGTGACAATGAGCAGTTCTTC,CASRDSDNEQFF
.,few,TRBV7-9,TRBJ1-2,TGTGCCAGCAGCTCCGGGACTGACTATGGCTACACCTTC,CASSSGTDYGYTF
.,few,TRBV5-1,TRBJ2-3,TGCGCCAGCAACGAAGAGAACACAGATACGCAGTATTTT,CASNEENTDTQYF
.,few,TRBV20-1,TRBJ1-4,TGCAGTGCGAGACGTAGGACGGACCACCGGGCGGAACTGTTTTTT,CSARRRTDHRAELFF
TRBD1,.,TRBV13,TRBJ1-5,TGTGCCAGCAGCCCGGACAGGGGGCGAGGCTGGAGCAATCAGCCCCAGCATTTT,CASSPDRGRGWSNQPQHF
.,many,TRBV18,TRBJ2-5,TGTGCCAGCTCAGCCTTTATGGGAGAGACCCAGTACTTC,CASSAFMGETQYF
.,.,TRBV5-4,TRBJ2-3,TGTGCCAGCAGCTTCCGGGGGAGCGTTCCAGATACGCAGTATTTT,CASSFRGSVPDTQYF
TRBD2,few,TRBV12-3/TRBV12-4,TRBJ2-3,TGTGCCAGCAGCCTTAGCGGGGCCTCCCGCGATACGCAGTATTTT,CASSLSGASRDTQYF
.,few,TRBV6-5,TRBJ1-5,TGTGCCAGCAGTTACGCCCAGGGCAATCAGCCCCAGCATTTT,CASSYAQGNQPQHF
TRBD2,.,TRBV27,TRBJ2-5,TGTGCCAGCAGTTTATTTGGCGGGAGGTCCCGAGAGACCCAGTACTTC,CASSLFGGRSRETQYF
TRBD1,.,TRBV12-3/TRBV12-4,TRBJ2-1,TGTGCCAGCAGGACAGGGATGGCGGATGAGCAGTTCTTC,CASRTGMADEQFF
.,few,TRBV5-1,TRBJ1-6,TGCGCCAGCAGCTTGGGACAGTCAAAGACACCCCTCCACTTT,CASSLGQSKTPLHF
TRBD1,few,TRBV18,TRBJ2-7,TGTGCCAGCTCATCGACAGGGGACTACGAGCAGTACTTC,CASSSTGDYEQYF
TRBD2,.,TRBV9,TRBJ2-1,TGTGCCAGCAGCCCTCTAGCGGGAGGGCCCAATTTC,CASSPLAGGPNF
TRBD2,few,TRBV10-3,TRBJ2-7,TGTGCCACGGGGGGAGGGAGCCCGCCCCCGGAGCAGTACTTC,CATGGGSPPPEQYF
.,few,TRBV5-1,TRBJ1-1,TGCGCCAGCAGCGGGGGACCCGGTTTGAACACTGAAGCTTTCTTT,CASSGGPGLNTEAFF
.,.,TRBV12-3/TRBV12-4,TRBJ1-2,TGTGCCAGCAGAACCGGGACAAGAGATAACTATGGCTACACCTTC,CASRTGTRDNYGYTF
.,few,TRBV27,TRBJ1-1,TGTGCCAGCAGTTCCCTGGACATGGGGCCTTTGGAAGGTGAAGCTTTCTTT,CASSSLDMGPLEGEAFF
.,.,TRBV5-1,TRBJ2-7,TGCGCCAGCAGGTTGCGGGACAGAGCCTACGAGCAGTACTTC,CASRLRDRAYEQYF
TRBD2,.,TRBV7-6,TRBJ2-5,TGTGCCAGCAGCTTAGTGAGTAGCGGGAGTGGAGAGACCCAGTACTTC,CASSLVSSGSGETQYF
TRBD2,.,TRBV11-2,TRBJ2-1,TGTGCCAGCAGCTTATACCTAGCGGGGGGCGGTGAGCAGTTCTTC,CASSLYLAGGGEQFF
.,.,TRBV6-5,TRBJ1-2,TGTGCCAGCAGTTACTCGAACTGGGGAAACTATGGCTACACCTTC,CASSYSNWGNYGYTF
.,.,TRBV7-2,TRBJ1-1,TGTGCCAGCAGCTCGAACCCCTTTTCGGGGAGTACTGAAGCTTTCTTT,CASSSNPFSGSTEAFF
.,.,TRBV29-1,TRBJ1-1,TGCAGCGTCTCGTGGGGGGTCTGGTCTGAAGCTTTCTTT,CSVSWGVWSEAFF
TRBD1,.,TRBV19,TRBJ2-5,TGTGCCAGTAGTAGGGGGACAGTCCAAGAGACCCAGTACTTC,CASSRGTVQETQYF
.,.,TRBV24-1,TRBJ2-2,TGTGCCACCAGAAGACAGGACACCGGGGAGCTGTTTTTT,CATRRQDTGELFF
.,.,TRBV14,TRBJ1-5,TGTGCCATTGCGACGGGCTGCAACCCCCCTATATATAGCAATCAGCCCCAGCATTTT,CAIATGCNPPIYSNQPQHF
.,.,TRBV7-2,TRBJ1-1,TGTGCCAGCAGCCACCCCGAAACTGCTAGGATGGCTTTCTTT,CASSHPETARMAFF
.,.,TRBV5-6,TRBJ1-2,TGTGCCAGCAGCTTAAGGGGCGCGGGCTATGGCTACACCTTC,CASSLRGAGYGYTF
.,.,TRBV4-1,TRBJ1-1,TGCGCCAGCAGCCAAGTCACGAGCACTGAAGCTTTCTTT,CASSQVTSTEAFF
TRBD1,.,TRBV6-5,TRBJ1-1,TGTGCCAGCTATCCACGGGACAGGGGCGGGACTGAAGCTTTCTTT,CASYPRDRGGTEAFF